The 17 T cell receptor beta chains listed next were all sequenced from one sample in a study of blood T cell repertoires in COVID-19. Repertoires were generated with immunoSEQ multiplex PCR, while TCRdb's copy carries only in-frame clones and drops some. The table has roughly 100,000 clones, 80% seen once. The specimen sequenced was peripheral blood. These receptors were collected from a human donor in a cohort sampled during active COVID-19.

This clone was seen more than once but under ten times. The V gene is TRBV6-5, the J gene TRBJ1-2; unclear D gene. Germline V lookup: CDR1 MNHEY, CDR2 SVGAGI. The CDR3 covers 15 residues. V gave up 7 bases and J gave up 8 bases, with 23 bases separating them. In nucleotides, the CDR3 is TGTGCCAGCATGATGGGTGGGGAGACGGTCGAAGGCTACACCTTC. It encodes CASMMGGETVEGYTF.

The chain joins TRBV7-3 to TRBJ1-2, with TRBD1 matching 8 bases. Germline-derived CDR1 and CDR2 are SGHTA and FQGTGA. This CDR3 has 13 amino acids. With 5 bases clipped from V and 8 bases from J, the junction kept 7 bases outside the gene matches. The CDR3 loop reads CASSTRTGQGYTF. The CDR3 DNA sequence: TGTGCCAGCAGCACCCGGACAGGGCAAGGCTACACCTTC. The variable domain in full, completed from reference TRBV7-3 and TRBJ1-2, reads GAGVSQTPSNKVTEKGKYVELRCDPISGHTALYWYRQSLGQGPEFLIYFQGTGAADDSGLPNDRFFAVRPEGSVSTLKIQRTERGDSAVYLCASSTRTGQGYTFGSGTRLTVV.

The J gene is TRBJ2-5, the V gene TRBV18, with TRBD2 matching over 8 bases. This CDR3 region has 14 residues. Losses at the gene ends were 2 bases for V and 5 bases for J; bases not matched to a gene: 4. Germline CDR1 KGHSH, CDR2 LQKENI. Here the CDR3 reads CASSPGLALETQYF. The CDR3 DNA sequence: TGTGCCAGCTCACCAGGACTAGCACTGGAGACCCAGTACTTC.

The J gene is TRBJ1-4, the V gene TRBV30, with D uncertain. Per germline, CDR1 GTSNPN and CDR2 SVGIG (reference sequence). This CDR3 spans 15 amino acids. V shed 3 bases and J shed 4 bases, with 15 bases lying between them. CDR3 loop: CAWSSGVTDNEKLFF. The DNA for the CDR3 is TGTGCCTGGAGCAGCGGGGTGACGGATAATGAAAAACTGTTTTTT.

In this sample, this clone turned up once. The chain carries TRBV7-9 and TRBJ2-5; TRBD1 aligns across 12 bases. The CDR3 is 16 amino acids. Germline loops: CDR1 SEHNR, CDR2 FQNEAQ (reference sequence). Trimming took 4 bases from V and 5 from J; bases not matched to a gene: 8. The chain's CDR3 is CASSSFGTGGSETQYF. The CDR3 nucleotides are TGTGCCAGCAGCTCATTCGGGACAGGGGGCTCGGAGACCCAGTACTTC.

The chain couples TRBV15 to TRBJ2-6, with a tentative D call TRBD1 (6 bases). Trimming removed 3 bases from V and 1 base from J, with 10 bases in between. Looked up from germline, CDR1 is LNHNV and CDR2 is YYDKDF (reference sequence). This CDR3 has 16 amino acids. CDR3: CATSRDRSSGANVLTF. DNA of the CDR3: TGTGCCACCAGCAGGGACAGATCTTCTGGGGCCAACGTCCTGACTTTC.

The CDR3 region is CASSLETALYGYTF. CDR3 nucleotides: TGTGCCAGCAGTTTAGAGACAGCTCTCTATGGCTACACCTTC. The rearrangement uses TRBV28 and TRBJ1-2, with a weak D call TRBD1 (5 bases). Germline lookup yields CDR1 MDHEN and CDR2 SYDVKM. CDR3 length: 14 amino acids. V dropped 2 bases and J dropped 4 bases, with 11 bases sitting between them.

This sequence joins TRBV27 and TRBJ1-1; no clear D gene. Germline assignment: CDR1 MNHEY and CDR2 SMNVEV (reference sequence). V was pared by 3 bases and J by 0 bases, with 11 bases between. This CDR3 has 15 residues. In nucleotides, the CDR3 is TGTGCCAGCAGTTTCAGTCAGGCCCTGAACACTGAAGCTTTCTTT. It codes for CASSFSQALNTEAFF.

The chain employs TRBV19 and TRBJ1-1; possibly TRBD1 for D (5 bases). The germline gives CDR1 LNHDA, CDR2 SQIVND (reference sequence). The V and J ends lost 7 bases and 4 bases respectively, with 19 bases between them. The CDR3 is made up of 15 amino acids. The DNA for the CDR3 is TGTGCCAGTACCTCCCTGACAGCGAGGATCACTGAAGCTTTCTTT. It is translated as CASTSLTARITEAFF.

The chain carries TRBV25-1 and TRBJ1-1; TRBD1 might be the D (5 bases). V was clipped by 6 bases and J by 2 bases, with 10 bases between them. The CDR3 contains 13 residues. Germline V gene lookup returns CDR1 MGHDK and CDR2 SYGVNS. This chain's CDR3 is CASRGWGNTEAFF. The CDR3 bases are TGTGCCAGCAGGGGCTGGGGCAACACTGAAGCTTTCTTT.

This CDR3 reads CASSGLARYEQYF. The CDR3 DNA sequence: TGTGCCAGCAGCGGACTAGCGAGGTACGAGCAGTACTTC. The gene calls are TRBV6-2 or TRBV6-3 and TRBJ2-7, with 9 bases fitting TRBD2. CDR1 and CDR2 from the germline V gene are MNHEY and SVGEGT. V lost 6 bases to trimming and J lost 4 bases; unmatched junction nucleotides: 4. The CDR3 runs 13 residues.

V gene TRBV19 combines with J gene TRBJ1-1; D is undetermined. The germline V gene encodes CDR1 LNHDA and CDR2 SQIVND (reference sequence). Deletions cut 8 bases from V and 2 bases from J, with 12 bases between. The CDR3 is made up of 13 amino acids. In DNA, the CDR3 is TGTGCCAGTGGCGACACGATTAACACTGAAGCTTTCTTT. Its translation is CASGDTINTEAFF.

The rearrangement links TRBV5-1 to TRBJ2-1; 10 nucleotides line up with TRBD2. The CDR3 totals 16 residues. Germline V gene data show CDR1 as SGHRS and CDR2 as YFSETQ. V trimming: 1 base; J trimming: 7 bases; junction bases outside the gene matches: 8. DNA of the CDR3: TGCGCCAGCAGCTTGCAGCCTAGCGGGAGATTAAATGAGCAGTTCTTC. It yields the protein CASSLQPSGRLNEQFF.

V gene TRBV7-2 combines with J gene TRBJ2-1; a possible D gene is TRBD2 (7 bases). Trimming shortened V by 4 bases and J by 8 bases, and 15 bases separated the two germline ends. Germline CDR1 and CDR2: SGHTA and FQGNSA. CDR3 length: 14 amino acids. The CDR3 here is CASSSRGGEYEQFF. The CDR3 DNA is TGTGCCAGCAGCTCGAGAGGGGGGGAATATGAGCAGTTCTTC.

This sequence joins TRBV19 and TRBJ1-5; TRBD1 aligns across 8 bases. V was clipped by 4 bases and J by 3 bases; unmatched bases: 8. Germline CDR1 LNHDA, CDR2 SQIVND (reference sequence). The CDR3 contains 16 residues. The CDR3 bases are TGTGCCAGTAGTACCCTGACAGGGGTTAACAATCAGCCCCAGCATTTT. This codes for CASSTLTGVNNQPQHF. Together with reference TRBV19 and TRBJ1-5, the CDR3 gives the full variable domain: DGGITQSPKYLFRKEGQNVTLSCEQNLNHDAMYWYRQDPGQGLRLIYYSQIVNDFQKGDIAEGYSVSREKKESFPLTVTSAQKNPTAFYLCASSTLTGVNNQPQHFGDGTRLSIL.

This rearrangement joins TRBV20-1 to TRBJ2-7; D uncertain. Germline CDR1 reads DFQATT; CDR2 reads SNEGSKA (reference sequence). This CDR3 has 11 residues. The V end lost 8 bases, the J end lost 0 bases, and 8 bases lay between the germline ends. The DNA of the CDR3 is TGCAGTCCTATCTACTCCTACGAGCAGTACTTC. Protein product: CSPIYSYEQYF.

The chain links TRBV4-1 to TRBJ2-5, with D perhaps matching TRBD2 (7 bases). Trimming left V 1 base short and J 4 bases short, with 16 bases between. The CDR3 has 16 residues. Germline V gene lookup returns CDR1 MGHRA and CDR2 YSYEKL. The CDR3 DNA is TGCGCCAGCAGCCAAGTAGGGAGGGCCAGGGGAGAGACCCAGTACTTC. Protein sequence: CASSQVGRARGETQYF.